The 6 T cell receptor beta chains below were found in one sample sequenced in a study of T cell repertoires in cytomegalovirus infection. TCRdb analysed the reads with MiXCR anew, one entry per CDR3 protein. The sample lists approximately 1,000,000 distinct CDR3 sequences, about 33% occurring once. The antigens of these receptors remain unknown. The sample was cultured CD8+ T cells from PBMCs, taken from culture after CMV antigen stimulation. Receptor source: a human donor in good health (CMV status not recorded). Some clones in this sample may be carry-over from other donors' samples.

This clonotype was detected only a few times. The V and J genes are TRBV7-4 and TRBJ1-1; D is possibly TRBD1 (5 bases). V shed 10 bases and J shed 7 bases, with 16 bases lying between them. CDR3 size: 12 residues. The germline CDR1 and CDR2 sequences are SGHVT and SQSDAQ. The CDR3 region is CAIPGDLNEAFF. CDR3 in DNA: TGTGCCATCCCGGGGGACCTTAATGAAGCTTTCTTT.

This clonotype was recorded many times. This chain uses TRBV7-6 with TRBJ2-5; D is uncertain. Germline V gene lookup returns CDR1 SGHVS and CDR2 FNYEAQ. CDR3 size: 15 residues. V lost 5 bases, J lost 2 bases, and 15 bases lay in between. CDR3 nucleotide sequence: TGTGCCAGCAGCCGTTCTGAAGGGCTGCAAGAGACCCAGTACTTC. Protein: CASSRSEGLQETQYF.

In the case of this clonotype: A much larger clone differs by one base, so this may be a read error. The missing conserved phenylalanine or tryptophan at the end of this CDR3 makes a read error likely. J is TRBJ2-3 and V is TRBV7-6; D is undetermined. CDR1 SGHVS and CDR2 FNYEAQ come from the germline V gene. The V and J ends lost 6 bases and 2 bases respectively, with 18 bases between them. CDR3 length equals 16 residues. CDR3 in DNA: TGTGCCAGCAGTACGTCAGGTTTTGGGGACACAGATACGCAGTATTCT. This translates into CASSTSGFGDTDTQYS.

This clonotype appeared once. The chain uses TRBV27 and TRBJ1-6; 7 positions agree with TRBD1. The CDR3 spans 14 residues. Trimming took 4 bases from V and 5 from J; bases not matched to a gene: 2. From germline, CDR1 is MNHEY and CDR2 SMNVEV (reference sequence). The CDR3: CASSSGTDNSPLHF. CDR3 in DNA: TGTGCCAGCAGTTCAGGGACAGATAATTCACCCCTCCACTTT.

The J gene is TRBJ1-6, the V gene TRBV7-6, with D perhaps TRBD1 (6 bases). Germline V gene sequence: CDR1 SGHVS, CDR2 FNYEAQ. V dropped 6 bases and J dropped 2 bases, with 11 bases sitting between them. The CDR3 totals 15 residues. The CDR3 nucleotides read TGTGCCAGCAGATCCACAGGGCCCTATAATTCACCCCTCCACTTT. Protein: CASRSTGPYNSPLHF.

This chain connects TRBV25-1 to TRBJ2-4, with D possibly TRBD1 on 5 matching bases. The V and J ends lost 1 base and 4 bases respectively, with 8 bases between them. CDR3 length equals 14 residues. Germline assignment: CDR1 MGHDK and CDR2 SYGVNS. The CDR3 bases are TGTGCCAGCAGTGAATGGGGCTCTAAAAACATTCAGTACTTC. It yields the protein CASSEWGSKNIQYF.